This entry concerns a single T cell receptor beta chain. There are 14 residues in the CDR3. Germline V gene sequence: CDR1 SGHKS, CDR2 YYEKEE (reference sequence). Trimming pared 0 bases from V and 2 bases from J, leaving 8 bases between. TCRdb keeps only in-frame clones here, not all; method: immunoSEQ multiplex PCR. The sample lists 310,000 or so clones, roughly 89% seen once, with roughly a tenth in the top ten. The data belong to a study of blood T cell repertoires in COVID-19. The specimen was peripheral blood. The sequence was obtained from a man younger than 45 with COVID-19, enrolled during active disease. The chain carries TRBV5-5 and TRBJ1-2; D gene uncertain. The DNA for the CDR3 is TGTGCCAGCAGCTTGGTTGCGAGAAACTATGGCTACACCTTC. This encodes CASSLVARNYGYTF. Looking up the rest from reference TRBV5-5 and TRBJ1-2 gives the full variable domain: DAGVTQSPTHLIKTRGQQVTLRCSPISGHKSVSWYQQVLGQGPQFIFQYYEKEERGRGNFPDRFSARQFPNYSSELNVNALLLGDSALYLCASSLVARNYGYTFGSGTRLTVV.